These 28 T cell receptor beta chains were sequenced from one sample in a study of molecular identifiers for immune sequencing clone quantification. TCRdb processed the PCR reads anew with MiXCR; each CDR3 protein has one entry. The table records about 68,000 distinct CDR3 sequences, roughly 18% of them present only once. Sequencing input: naive CD8+ T cells from blood, with Jurkat cell RNA spiked in. The subset was: FACS-sorted CD8+CD4-CCR7+CD45RA+ naive T cells. The receptors were sampled from a human donor in good health. Some libraries in this study had Jurkat cell RNA spiked in.

This chain connects TRBV20-1 to TRBJ1-2; D not resolved. This CDR3 spans 12 amino acids. V was trimmed by 4 bases and J by 3 bases, leaving 9 bases between them. The germline V gene has CDR1 DFQATT and CDR2 SNEGSKA (reference sequence). The CDR3 region is CSAILDDYGYTF. DNA of the CDR3: TGCAGTGCTATACTGGACGACTATGGCTACACCTTC.

The chain has TRBV7-9 and TRBJ1-2, with D tentatively TRBD1 (5 bases). V shed 4 bases and J shed 9 bases, with 18 bases lying between them. The length of the CDR3 is 14 residues. Per the germline V gene, CDR1 is SEHNR and CDR2 is FQNEAQ (reference sequence). The CDR3 loop reads CASSYWDRDGSYTF. CDR3 nucleotides: TGTGCCAGCAGCTACTGGGACCGGGACGGAAGCTACACCTTC.

This clonotype was counted many times. A junction boundary mismatches the germline segment, possibly from a read error. The DNA for the CDR3 is TGTGCCATCAGTGATTTGAGGGAGCGATACTTC. It is translated as CAISDLRERYF. V gene TRBV10-3 combines with J gene TRBJ1-2, with D uncertain. The CDR3 has 11 residues. Germline CDR1 ENHRY, CDR2 SYGVKD.

The chain is built from TRBV19 and TRBJ1-1, with a weak D call TRBD1 (6 bases). V dropped 3 bases and J dropped 6 bases, with 11 bases sitting between them. The CDR3 spans 13 residues. The germline V gene encodes CDR1 LNHDA and CDR2 SQIVND (reference sequence). The CDR3 coding sequence is TGTGCCAGTAGTATTTGGGGGCACGCTGAAGCTTTCTTT. This translates into CASSIWGHAEAFF.

This clonotype has at least ten counts. The chain carries TRBV11-3 and TRBJ2-2; 12 bases fit TRBD2. From germline, CDR1 is SGHNT and CDR2 YENEEA. The CDR3 length is 17 residues. The V and J ends lost 5 bases and 7 bases, in that order; junction bases with no gene match: 11. For the CDR3, the DNA is TGTGCCAGCAGCCCCCGACTAGCGGGAGAGAATGACGGGGAGCTGTTTTTT. Its translation is CASSPRLAGENDGELFF.

This clonotype was seen a few times. The V gene is TRBV27, the J gene TRBJ2-7; D perhaps matches TRBD1 (6 bases). V lost 6 bases and J lost 3, with 12 bases in between. The CDR3 consists of 13 residues. The germline CDR1 and CDR2 sequences are MNHEY and SMNVEV (reference sequence). The DNA of the CDR3 is TGTGCCAGCAGCCTGACAGGACGCTACGAGCAGTACTTC. As protein: CASSLTGRYEQYF.

This clonotype came up many times. The genes are TRBV11-2 and TRBJ1-5; D call uncertain. CDR1 is SGHAT, CDR2 FQNNGV, per germline. The CDR3 covers 15 residues. V lost 1 base to trimming and J lost 0 bases, with 7 bases between them. CDR3 DNA: TGTGCCAGCAGCTTAGGGGCAGCTAGCAATCAGCCCCAGCATTTT. As protein: CASSLGAASNQPQHF.

This clonotype was counted at least ten times. The chain carries TRBV11-2 and TRBJ2-7, with 7 bases matching TRBD2. In germline, CDR1 is SGHAT, CDR2 FQNNGV. Trimming at V came to 3 bases and at J to 2 bases, leaving 16 bases not matched to a gene. The CDR3 totals 18 residues. The CDR3 protein is CASSFPFSGASGPYEQYF. CDR3 sequence (DNA): TGTGCCAGCAGCTTTCCCTTTTCCGGAGCTAGCGGACCCTACGAGCAGTACTTC.

This clonotype was recorded at least ten times. The chain carries TRBV5-1 and TRBJ2-2, with D hard to call. This CDR3 region has 14 residues. Per the germline V gene, CDR1 is SGHRS and CDR2 is YFSETQ. Deletions cut 6 bases from V and 2 bases from J, with 11 bases between. The CDR3 coding sequence is TGCGCCAGCAAACCGGGCCAAAACACCGGGGAGCTGTTTTTT. It specifies CASKPGQNTGELFF.

This clonotype was observed many times. The rearrangement uses TRBV7-6 and TRBJ2-1, with 7 bases aligning to TRBD2. The V gene's germline CDR1 is SGHVS and CDR2 FNYEAQ. The length of the CDR3 is 13 residues. The V and J ends lost 1 base and 8 bases, in that order; junction bases with no gene match: 2. This CDR3 is CASSLGGSDEQFF. The CDR3 DNA follows: TGTGCCAGCAGCTTAGGCGGGAGCGATGAGCAGTTCTTC. The whole variable domain, remainder taken from reference TRBV7-6 and TRBJ2-1, is GAGVSQSPRYKVTKRGQDVALRCDPISGHVSLYWYRQALGQGPEFLTYFNYEAQQDKSGLPNDRFSAERPEGSISTLTIQRTEQRDSAMYRCASSLGGSDEQFFGPGTRLTVL.

This clonotype was detected ten times or more. The chain joins TRBV24-1 to TRBJ2-1; D is possibly TRBD2 (6 bases). Germline loops: CDR1 KGHDR, CDR2 SFDVKD. V was cut by 2 bases and J by 7 bases, with 17 bases left in between. This CDR3 contains 16 residues. CDR3 sequence reads: CATSDWDSGASNEQFF. The DNA of the CDR3 is TGTGCCACCAGTGATTGGGATTCGGGAGCTTCGAATGAGCAGTTCTTC.

This clonotype was seen repeatedly, ten times or more. V and J are TRBV12-3 or TRBV12-4 and TRBJ2-5, with D possibly TRBD2 on 6 matching bases. V lost 8 bases and J lost 3, with 25 bases in between. The CDR3 runs to 17 residues. The chain's CDR3 is CASSLPSVEGGKETQYF. DNA of the CDR3: TGTGCCAGCTCCCTTCCTAGCGTTGAGGGAGGTAAAGAGACCCAGTACTTC.

The rearrangement links TRBV20-1 to TRBJ2-1, with 9 bases lining up with TRBD2. Per the germline V gene, CDR1 is DFQATT and CDR2 is SNEGSKA (reference sequence). CDR3 length equals 13 residues. J gave up 6 bases and V 2 bases, and 2 bases lay outside the gene matches. CDR3 nucleotides: TGCAGTGCTAGACTAGCGGGAAGCAATGAGCAGTTCTTC. As protein: CSARLAGSNEQFF.

In this sample, this clonotype turned up a few times. The J gene is TRBJ2-1, the V gene TRBV5-1; TRBD2 matches at 14 bases. In germline, CDR1 is SGHRS, CDR2 YFSETQ. V gave up 2 bases and J gave up 6 bases; unmatched junction bases: 4. The CDR3 is made up of 16 amino acids. CDR3 nucleotides: TGCGCCAGCAGCTTACACGGACTAGCGGGAGGCAATGAGCAGTTCTTC. Its translation is CASSLHGLAGGNEQFF.

This clonotype was seen repeatedly, ten times or more. The chain joins TRBV6-5 to TRBJ2-1; TRBD2 is a possible D gene (6 bases). Trimming took off 2 bases at V and 0 bases at J, with 11 bases between the two ends. Germline CDR1 MNHEY, CDR2 SVGAGI. The CDR3 runs 16 residues. The CDR3 DNA follows: TGTGCCAGCAGTTACGGGGCCGGGGGCTCCTACAATGAGCAGTTCTTC. Encoded protein: CASSYGAGGSYNEQFF.

This clonotype has a count of ten or more. V is TRBV29-1 and J is TRBJ1-2; a weak D match, TRBD1 (6 bases). The CDR3 has 15 residues. The germline CDR1 and CDR2 sequences are SQVTM and ANQGSEA. Trimming took off 1 base at V and 0 bases at J, with 12 bases between the two ends. For the CDR3, the DNA is TGCAGCGTTGAAGGTGACAGGTTAGCTAACTATGGCTACACCTTC. Translated: CSVEGDRLANYGYTF. Full variable domain (missing parts from reference TRBV29-1 and TRBJ1-2): SAVISQKPSRDICQRGTSLTIQCQVDSQVTMMFWYRQQPGQSLTLIATANQGSEATYESGFVIDKFPISRPNLTFSTLTVSNMSPEDSSIYLCSVEGDRLANYGYTFGSGTRLTVV.

This clonotype was counted ten times or more. This chain links TRBV7-9 with TRBJ2-2, with 8 nucleotides matching TRBD2. CDR3 length: 16 residues. J lost 4 bases, V lost 4 bases, and 8 bases had no gene match. From germline, CDR1 is SEHNR and CDR2 FQNEAQ (reference sequence). The CDR3 bases are TGTGCCAGCAGCTCCCCCGGGACTAGGGTCACCGGGGAGCTGTTTTTT. As protein: CASSSPGTRVTGELFF.

At least ten counts were recorded for this clonotype. V gene TRBV11-2 combines with J gene TRBJ2-7, with a tentative D call TRBD2 (5 bases). Germline CDR1 and CDR2: SGHAT and FQNNGV. V shed 6 bases and J shed 2 bases, with 11 bases lying between them. CDR3 length: 13 amino acids. The CDR3 protein is CASSLAPAYEQYF. The CDR3 DNA reads as TGTGCCAGCAGTCTAGCCCCAGCCTACGAGCAGTACTTC.

The sample holds many counts of this clonotype. The CDR3 DNA follows: TGTGCCAGCAGCAAACTAGGGTCGGGCCAATACGAGCAGTACTTC. Amino acid sequence: CASSKLGSGQYEQYF. The chain is built from TRBV28 and TRBJ2-7; TRBD2 is a possible D gene (5 bases). This CDR3 region has 15 residues. Germline CDR1 and CDR2: MDHEN and SYDVKM. V was trimmed by 6 bases and J by 4 bases, leaving 19 bases between them.

The chain recombines TRBV12-5 with TRBJ2-1; unclear D gene. Germline V CDR1 and CDR2: LGHNT, FRNRAP. This CDR3 contains 13 residues. The V end was cut by 2 bases, the J end by 5 bases, with 7 bases between. CDR3 sequence reads: CASGLTPNNEQFF. The CDR3, as DNA: TGTGCTAGTGGTTTGACCCCTAACAATGAGCAGTTCTTC.

The table lists this clonotype with many counts. J is TRBJ1-1 and V is TRBV19; D not resolved. Per germline, CDR1 LNHDA and CDR2 SQIVND (reference sequence). The CDR3 is 14 amino acids. V was shortened by 1 base and J by 5 bases, with 11 bases between the two germline ends. Here the CDR3 DNA reads TGTGCCAGTAGTATAGGAGGGTCTTGGACTGAAGCTTTCTTT. It is translated as CASSIGGSWTEAFF.

This clonotype was observed at least ten times. J is TRBJ1-1 and V is TRBV7-2; D is unclear. The germline V and J ends were trimmed by 5 bases and 6 bases, with 13 bases remaining between them. Germline assignment: CDR1 SGHTA and CDR2 FQGNSA. The CDR3 runs to 13 residues. CDR3 sequence reads: CASSITLKAEAFF. CDR3 coding DNA: TGTGCCAGCAGCATCACTTTGAAGGCTGAAGCTTTCTTT.

A few counts support this clonotype. A much larger clone sits a single nucleotide away, making a read error possible. The V call is TRBV19, the J call TRBJ1-5, with 7 positions matching TRBD1. This CDR3 has 15 residues. Germline loops: CDR1 LNHDA, CDR2 SQIVND (reference sequence). The CDR3 DNA sequence: TGTGCCTGTAGTCCGTGGGACAGAAGCAATCAGCCCCAGCATTTT. Translation gives CACSPWDRSNQPQHF. The full variable domain, completed using reference TRBV19 and TRBJ1-5, is DGGITQSPKYLFRKEGQNVTLSCEQNLNHDAMYWYRQDPGQGLRLIYYSQIVNDFQKGDIAEGYSVSREKKESFPLTVTSAQKNPTAFYLCACSPWDRSNQPQHFGDGTRLSIL.

This clonotype occurred a few times. The chain recombines TRBV7-9 with TRBJ2-1, with D tentatively TRBD1 or TRBD2 (5 bases each). V shed 6 bases and J shed 3 bases, with 15 bases lying between them. This CDR3 is 15 amino acids long. Per germline, CDR1 SEHNR and CDR2 FQNEAQ (reference sequence). The CDR3 DNA follows: TGTGCCAGCAGGTTCCGGGACCACATCTACAATGAGCAGTTCTTC. Protein product: CASRFRDHIYNEQFF.

This clonotype was picked up many times. The chain couples TRBV4-1 to TRBJ2-5; D may correspond to TRBD1 or TRBD2 (5 bases each). Between the trimmed V and J ends, which lost 3 bases and 4 bases, there was a span of 18 bases. Germline CDR1 and CDR2: MGHRA and YSYEKL. The CDR3 is 16 amino acids. DNA for the CDR3: TGCGCCAGCAGCCACTGGGACCAGGAGTTGGTAGAGACCCAGTACTTC. This sequence encodes CASSHWDQELVETQYF.

This clonotype was counted many times. The V gene is TRBV27, the J gene TRBJ1-2; D not certain. CDR1 is MNHEY, CDR2 SMNVEV, per germline (reference sequence). The CDR3 loop spans 14 amino acids. Trimming removed 2 bases at V and 6 bases at J, with 13 bases between. In DNA, the CDR3 is TGTGCCAGCAGTTTACAGATTCCCGCTGATGGCTACACCTTC. Its translation is CASSLQIPADGYTF.

This rearrangement joins TRBV7-9 to TRBJ1-1, with a weak D call TRBD1 (5 bases). V lost 4 bases and J 1 base, leaving 10 bases between the germline ends. Germline-derived CDR1 and CDR2 are SEHNR and FQNEAQ (reference sequence). The CDR3 totals 14 residues. In DNA form, the CDR3 reads TGTGCCAGCAGCTACAGTCAGGGGAACACTGAAGCTTTCTTT. This translates into CASSYSQGNTEAFF.

This clonotype was detected ten times or more. The rearrangement links TRBV7-2 to TRBJ2-5, with 13 bases fitting TRBD2. The CDR3 contains 18 residues. Trimming at V came to 3 bases and at J to 4 bases, leaving 11 bases not matched to a gene. CDR1 is SGHTA, CDR2 FQGNSA, per germline. The CDR3, as DNA: TGTGCCAGCAGCTTTATTAGAGGACTAGCGGGAGCTGCAGAGACCCAGTACTTC. This translates into CASSFIRGLAGAAETQYF.